These T cell receptor beta chains were read from a single sample in a study of T cell repertoires in cytomegalovirus infection. TCRdb called the reads again in MiXCR, with one record for every CDR3 protein. The table shows over 450,000 distinct CDR3 sequences, with over 9% occurring only once. Material: PBMCs. These receptors were taken from a human donor in good health (CMV status not recorded). Some clones in this sample may be carry-over from other donors' samples. Both conserved end residues are part of each CDR3. A D gene is named only where the DNA matches it firmly. Where a row states a size, it is once, few, many or the class of an expanded clone; other rows omit it.

j_gene: TRBJ2-1; v_gene: TRBV29-1; d_gene: NA; abundance: NA; CDR3aa: CSGRPIGAYNEQFF; CDR3nt: TGCAGCGGCCGTCCAATCGGGGCCTACAATGAGCAGTTCTTC
j_gene: TRBJ1-1; v_gene: TRBV11-2; d_gene: NA; abundance: many; CDR3aa: CASSLFSGAGGTEAFF; CDR3nt: TGTGCCAGCAGCTTATTTTCAGGGGCCGGGGGCACTGAAGCTTTCTTT
j_gene: TRBJ2-3; v_gene: TRBV5-1; d_gene: NA; abundance: NA; CDR3aa: CASSDPSTDTQYF; CDR3nt: TGCGCCAGCAGCGATCCTAGCACAGATACGCAGTATTTT
j_gene: TRBJ1-5; v_gene: TRBV30; d_gene: NA; abundance: NA; CDR3aa: CAWTSGGLHNQPQHF; CDR3nt: TGTGCCTGGACCTCGGGGGGGCTACACAATCAGCCCCAGCATTTT
j_gene: TRBJ1-1; v_gene: TRBV9; d_gene: NA; abundance: NA; CDR3aa: CASSSRDGLNTEAFF; CDR3nt: TGTGCCAGCAGCTCCCGGGACGGATTGAACACTGAAGCTTTCTTT
j_gene: TRBJ1-2; v_gene: TRBV6-1; d_gene: NA; abundance: many; CDR3aa: CASSERGNSLRGYTF; CDR3nt: TGTGCCAGCAGTGAACGAGGCAACTCCCTGAGGGGCTACACCTTC
j_gene: TRBJ1-5; v_gene: TRBV5-4; d_gene: NA; abundance: few; CDR3aa: CASSNGTDQPQHF; CDR3nt: TGTGCCAGCAGCAACGGGACGGATCAGCCCCAGCATTTT
j_gene: TRBJ1-2; v_gene: TRBV18; d_gene: TRBD1; abundance: many; CDR3aa: CASSLDRGDGGYTF; CDR3nt: TGTGCCAGCTCACTTGACAGGGGTGACGGTGGCTACACCTTC
j_gene: TRBJ2-3; v_gene: TRBV10-3; d_gene: NA; abundance: NA; CDR3aa: CAISESGGGALDTQYF; CDR3nt: TGTGCCATCAGTGAGTCGGGGGGGGGGGCCTTGGATACGCAGTATTTT
j_gene: TRBJ2-7; v_gene: TRBV6-1; d_gene: TRBD2; abundance: many; CDR3aa: CASTQRGSSYEQYF; CDR3nt: TGTGCCAGCACCCAGCGGGGGTCTTCTTACGAGCAGTACTTC
j_gene: TRBJ1-2; v_gene: TRBV7-8; d_gene: NA; abundance: many; CDR3aa: CASSPAGGGGYTF; CDR3nt: TGTGCCAGCAGCCCGGCGGGGGGGGGAGGCTACACCTTC
j_gene: TRBJ1-4; v_gene: TRBV3-1; d_gene: NA; abundance: few; CDR3aa: CASSVWTGKKLFF; CDR3nt: TGTGCCAGCAGCGTCTGGACGGGTAAAAAACTGTTTTTT
j_gene: TRBJ1-1; v_gene: TRBV19; d_gene: NA; abundance: once; CDR3aa: CASKDGVGLTEAFF; CDR3nt: TGTGCCAGTAAGGATGGGGTCGGACTCACTGAAGCTTTCTTT
j_gene: TRBJ1-1; v_gene: TRBV7-9; d_gene: NA; abundance: many; CDR3aa: CASSWAGIEAFF; CDR3nt: TGTGCCAGCAGCTGGGCGGGGATCGAAGCTTTCTTT
j_gene: TRBJ2-7; v_gene: TRBV5-6; d_gene: NA; abundance: few; CDR3aa: CASSPTWAGDYEQYF; CDR3nt: TGTGCCAGCAGCCCGACATGGGCAGGGGACTACGAGCAGTACTTC
j_gene: TRBJ1-2; v_gene: TRBV12-3/TRBV12-4; d_gene: NA; abundance: many; CDR3aa: CASSFRQDGGYTF; CDR3nt: TGTGCCAGCAGTTTTCGACAGGACGGTGGCTACACCTTC
j_gene: TRBJ2-5; v_gene: TRBV9; d_gene: TRBD2; abundance: many; CDR3aa: CASSVDPSGGGETQYF; CDR3nt: TGTGCCAGCAGCGTAGACCCTAGCGGGGGAGGAGAGACCCAGTACTTC
j_gene: TRBJ1-1; v_gene: TRBV5-1; d_gene: TRBD1; abundance: NA; CDR3aa: CASSPGQEGTEAFF; CDR3nt: TGCGCCAGCAGCCCCGGACAGGAGGGCACTGAAGCTTTCTTT
j_gene: TRBJ2-1; v_gene: TRBV3-1; d_gene: NA; abundance: NA; CDR3aa: CASSPRPFSGNEQFF; CDR3nt: TGTGCCAGCAGCCCCCGCCCTTTTAGTGGCAATGAGCAGTTCTTC
j_gene: TRBJ1-3; v_gene: TRBV12-3/TRBV12-4; d_gene: NA; abundance: many; CDR3aa: CASSLSSGGTIGNTIYF; CDR3nt: TGTGCCAGCAGTTTAAGTTCTGGAGGGACGATCGGAAACACCATATATTTT
j_gene: TRBJ2-1; v_gene: TRBV7-2; d_gene: TRBD2; abundance: many; CDR3aa: CASSLAAGGLYNEQFF; CDR3nt: TGTGCCAGCAGCTTAGCGGCGGGAGGGCTCTACAATGAGCAGTTCTTC
j_gene: TRBJ1-2; v_gene: TRBV28; d_gene: NA; abundance: many; CDR3aa: CASRTDPANYGYTF; CDR3nt: TGTGCCAGCAGGACAGACCCAGCTAACTATGGCTACACCTTC
j_gene: TRBJ1-5; v_gene: TRBV5-5; d_gene: NA; abundance: NA; CDR3aa: CASSWYGQASGPQHF; CDR3nt: TGTGCCAGCAGCTGGTACGGACAAGCTTCTGGGCCCCAGCATTTT
j_gene: TRBJ2-1; v_gene: TRBV7-2; d_gene: NA; abundance: many; CDR3aa: CASRRGHGGNEQFF; CDR3nt: TGTGCCAGCCGCCGCGGGCACGGGGGCAATGAGCAGTTCTTC
j_gene: TRBJ1-1; v_gene: TRBV6-2/TRBV6-3; d_gene: TRBD1; abundance: many; CDR3aa: CASSYYRGAAEAFF; CDR3nt: TGTGCCAGCAGTTACTACAGGGGGGCCGCTGAAGCTTTCTTT
j_gene: TRBJ2-1; v_gene: TRBV6-5; d_gene: NA; abundance: many; CDR3aa: CASSYSIGAGEQFF; CDR3nt: TGTGCCAGCAGTTACTCGATCGGGGCGGGGGAGCAGTTCTTC
j_gene: TRBJ2-1; v_gene: TRBV5-1; d_gene: TRBD2; abundance: NA; CDR3aa: CASSRGAGRGHEQFF; CDR3nt: TGCGCCAGCAGCAGAGGAGCGGGAAGGGGTCATGAGCAGTTCTTC
j_gene: TRBJ2-1; v_gene: TRBV29-1; d_gene: NA; abundance: NA; CDR3aa: CSVGGFQYNEQFF; CDR3nt: TGCAGCGTCGGGGGTTTTCAGTACAATGAGCAGTTCTTC
j_gene: TRBJ2-3; v_gene: TRBV13; d_gene: TRBD2; abundance: many; CDR3aa: CASSAASSGVVSDTQYF; CDR3nt: TGTGCCAGCAGCGCCGCTTCTAGCGGGGTAGTATCAGATACGCAGTATTTT
j_gene: TRBJ1-3; v_gene: TRBV14; d_gene: TRBD1; abundance: NA; CDR3aa: CASSQFLSDRGGNTIYF; CDR3nt: TGTGCCAGCAGCCAATTCTTAAGCGACAGGGGTGGAAACACCATATATTTT
j_gene: TRBJ2-1; v_gene: TRBV18; d_gene: TRBD1; abundance: many; CDR3aa: CASSPIGTGSNNEQFF; CDR3nt: TGTGCCAGCTCACCAATAGGGACAGGGAGCAACAATGAGCAGTTCTTC
j_gene: TRBJ1-2; v_gene: TRBV7-9; d_gene: NA; abundance: many; CDR3aa: CASSDLTRDYGYTF; CDR3nt: TGTGCCAGCAGCGACCTAACAAGGGACTATGGCTACACCTTC
j_gene: TRBJ2-4; v_gene: TRBV30; d_gene: TRBD1; abundance: NA; CDR3aa: CAWSPTGGGDIQYF; CDR3nt: TGTGCCTGGAGTCCGACAGGGGGGGGGGACATTCAGTACTTC
j_gene: TRBJ1-2; v_gene: TRBV12-5; d_gene: NA; abundance: NA; CDR3aa: CASGLGGYGYTF; CDR3nt: TGTGCTAGTGGTTTGGGCGGCTATGGCTACACCTTC